The TCR beta chain under discussion was sequenced for a study of CXCR3 chemokines and chemotherapy response in bladder cancer. This clonotype occurred many times. TCRdb independently ran MiXCR on the PCR reads; one entry per CDR3 protein. Counted here are around 13,000 distinct CDR3 sequences, roughly 12% occurring once; the ten biggest clones make up about 25%. Unmatched junction bases numbered 6, after V lost 4 bases and J lost 0 bases. The CDR3 is 15 amino acids. Germline CDR1 LNHDA, CDR2 SQIVND (reference sequence). The sample here was taken from a patient whose treatment included neoadjuvant chemotherapy. The chain joins TRBV19 to TRBJ2-7; TRBD2 aligns across 7 bases. This clonotype originated in a human donor with bladder cancer that did not respond to neoadjuvant chemotherapy. CDR3 residues: CASSRSGDSSYEQYF. The CDR3 DNA sequence: TGTGCCAGTAGTAGAAGCGGGGATAGCTCCTACGAGCAGTACTTC.